This entry lists 4 T cell receptor beta chains sequenced from one sample in a study of T cell repertoires in cytomegalovirus infection. Their target antigens are unknown. TCRdb used MiXCR to reprocess the reads, holding one entry per CDR3 protein. The sample has more than 65,000 distinct CDR3 sequences, about half seen once. This specimen consisted of CD8+ T cells from cultured PBMCs, obtained from culture after CMV antigen stimulation. The source is a human donor in good health (CMV status not recorded). Some clones in this sample may be carry-over from other donors' samples.

The genes are TRBV14 and TRBJ1-1; D ambiguous. CDR1 SGHDN and CDR2 FVKESK come from the germline V gene. The CDR3 length is 13 residues. Trimming cost V 1 base and J 8 bases, with 11 bases left between them. This CDR3 is CASSQVVETEAFF. In nucleotides, the CDR3 is TGTGCCAGCAGCCAAGTTGTTGAGACAGAAGCTTTCTTT.

This clonotype was seen at least ten times. The chain carries TRBV7-9 and TRBJ2-3, with a tentative D call TRBD2 (6 bases). Germline assignment: CDR1 SEHNR and CDR2 FQNEAQ (reference sequence). CDR3 size: 15 residues. V was trimmed by 5 bases and J by 3 bases, leaving 15 bases between them. CDR3 in DNA: TGTGCCAGCAGCCCCGCGGGGTCGGGGACAGATACGCAGTATTTT. It is translated as CASSPAGSGTDTQYF.

This chain joins TRBV4-2 and TRBJ2-2, with D perhaps given as TRBD1 or TRBD2 (5 bases each). The CDR3 covers 17 residues. V lost 1 base and J 2 bases, leaving 14 bases between the germline ends. Per the germline V gene, CDR1 is LGHNA and CDR2 is YNFKEQ. The CDR3 nucleotides are TGTGCCAGCAGCCAAGCGAGCGAGGGGCAAAACACCGGGGAGCTGTTTTTT. It encodes CASSQASEGQNTGELFF.

This chain connects TRBV28 to TRBJ2-1; 12 nucleotides agree with TRBD2. CDR3 length: 17 residues. V dropped 4 bases and J dropped 8; count of bases not matched to a gene: 12. Germline CDR1 and CDR2: MDHEN and SYDVKM. The CDR3 nucleotides read TGTGCCAGCAGTTCGCGACTAGCGGGAGTTGGGCACGATGAGCAGTTCTTC. Its translation: CASSSRLAGVGHDEQFF.